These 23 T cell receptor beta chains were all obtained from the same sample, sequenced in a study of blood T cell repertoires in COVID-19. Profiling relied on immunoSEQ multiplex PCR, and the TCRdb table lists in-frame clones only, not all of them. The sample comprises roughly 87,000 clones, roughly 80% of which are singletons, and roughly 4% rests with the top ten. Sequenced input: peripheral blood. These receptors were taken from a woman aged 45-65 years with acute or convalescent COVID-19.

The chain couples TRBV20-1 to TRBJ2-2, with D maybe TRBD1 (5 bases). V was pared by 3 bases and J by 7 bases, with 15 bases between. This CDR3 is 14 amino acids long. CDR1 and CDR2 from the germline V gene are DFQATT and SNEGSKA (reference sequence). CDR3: CSASLKGNIGELFF. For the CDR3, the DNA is TGCAGTGCTAGTCTTAAGGGGAATATCGGGGAGCTGTTTTTT.

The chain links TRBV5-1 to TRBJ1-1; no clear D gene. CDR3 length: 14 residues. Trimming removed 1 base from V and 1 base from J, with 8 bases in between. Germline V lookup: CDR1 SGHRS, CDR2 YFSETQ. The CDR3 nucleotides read TGCGCCAGCAGCTTGCTAACAGAGAACACTGAAGCTTTCTTT. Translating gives CASSLLTENTEAFF.

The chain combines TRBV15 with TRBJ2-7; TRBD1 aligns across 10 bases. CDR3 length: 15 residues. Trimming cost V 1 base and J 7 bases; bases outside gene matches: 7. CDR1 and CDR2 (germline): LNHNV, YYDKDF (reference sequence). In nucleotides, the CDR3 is TGTGCCACCAGCAGAGGAGGGACAGGGGCCAAGGAGCAGTACTTC. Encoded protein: CATSRGGTGAKEQYF.

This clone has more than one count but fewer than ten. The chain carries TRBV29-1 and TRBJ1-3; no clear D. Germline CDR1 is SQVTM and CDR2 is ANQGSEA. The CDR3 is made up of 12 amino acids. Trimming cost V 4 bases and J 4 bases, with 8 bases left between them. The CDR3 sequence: CSVVSFGNTIYF. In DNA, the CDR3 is TGCAGCGTTGTCTCTTTCGGAAACACCATATATTTT.

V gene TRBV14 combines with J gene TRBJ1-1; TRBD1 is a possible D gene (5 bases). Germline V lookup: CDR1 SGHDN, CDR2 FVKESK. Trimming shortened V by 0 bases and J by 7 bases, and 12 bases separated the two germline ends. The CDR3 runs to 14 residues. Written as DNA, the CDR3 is TGTGCCAGCAGCCAAGAGTTGGGAGGGGATGAAGCTTTCTTT. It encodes CASSQELGGDEAFF.

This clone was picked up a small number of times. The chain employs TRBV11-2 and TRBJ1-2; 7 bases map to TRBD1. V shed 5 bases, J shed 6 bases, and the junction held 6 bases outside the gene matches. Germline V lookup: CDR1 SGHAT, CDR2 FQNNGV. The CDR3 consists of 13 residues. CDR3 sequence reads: CASSLGQGDGYTF. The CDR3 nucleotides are TGTGCCAGCAGCCTGGGGCAGGGGGATGGCTACACCTTC.

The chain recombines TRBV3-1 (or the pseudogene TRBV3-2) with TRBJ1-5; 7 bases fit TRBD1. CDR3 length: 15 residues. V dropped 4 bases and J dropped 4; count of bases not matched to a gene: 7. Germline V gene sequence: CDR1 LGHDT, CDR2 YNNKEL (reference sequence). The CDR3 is CASSPSRTGNQPQHF. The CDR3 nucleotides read TGTGCCAGCAGCCCCTCCAGGACAGGTAATCAGCCCCAGCATTTT.

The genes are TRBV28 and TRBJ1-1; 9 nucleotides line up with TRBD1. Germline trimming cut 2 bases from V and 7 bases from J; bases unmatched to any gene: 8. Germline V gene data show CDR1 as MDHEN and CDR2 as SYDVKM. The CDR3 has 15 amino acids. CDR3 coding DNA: TGTGCCAGCAGTTTAGGGGACAGGGAATATGGTGAAGCTTTCTTT. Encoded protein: CASSLGDREYGEAFF.

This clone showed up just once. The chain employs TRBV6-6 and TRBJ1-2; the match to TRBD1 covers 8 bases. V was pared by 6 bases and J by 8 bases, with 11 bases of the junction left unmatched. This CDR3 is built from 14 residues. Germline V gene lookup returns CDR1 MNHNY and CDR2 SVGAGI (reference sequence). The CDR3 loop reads CASSRGQGLGGYTF. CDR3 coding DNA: TGTGCCAGCAGCCGAGGACAGGGATTGGGAGGCTACACCTTC.

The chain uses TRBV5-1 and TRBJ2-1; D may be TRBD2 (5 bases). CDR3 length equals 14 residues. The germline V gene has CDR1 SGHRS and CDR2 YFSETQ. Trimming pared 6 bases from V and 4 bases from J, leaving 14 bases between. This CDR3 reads CASTQSGSYNEQFF. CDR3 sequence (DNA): TGCGCCAGCACCCAGAGCGGTAGTTACAATGAGCAGTTCTTC.

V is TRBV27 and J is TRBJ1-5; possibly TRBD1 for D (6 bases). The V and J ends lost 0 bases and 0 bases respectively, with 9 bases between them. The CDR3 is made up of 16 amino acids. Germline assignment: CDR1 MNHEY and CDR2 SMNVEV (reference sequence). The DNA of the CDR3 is TGTGCCAGCAGTTTATCATGGGGGCATAGCAATCAGCCCCAGCATTTT. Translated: CASSLSWGHSNQPQHF.

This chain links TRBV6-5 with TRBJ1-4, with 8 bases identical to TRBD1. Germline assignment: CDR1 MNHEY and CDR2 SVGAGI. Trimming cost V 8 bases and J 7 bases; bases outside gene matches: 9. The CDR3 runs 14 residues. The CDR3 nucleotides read TGTGCCAGCGTAAGCAGGGGGCAGGGTGAAAAACTGTTTTTT. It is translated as CASVSRGQGEKLFF.

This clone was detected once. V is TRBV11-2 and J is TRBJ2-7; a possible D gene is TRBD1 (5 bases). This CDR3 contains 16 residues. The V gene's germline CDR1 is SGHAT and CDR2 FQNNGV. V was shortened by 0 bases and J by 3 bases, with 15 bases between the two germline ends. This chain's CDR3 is CASSLDRFGQGYEQYF. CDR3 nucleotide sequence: TGTGCCAGCAGCTTAGATCGTTTTGGGCAGGGCTACGAGCAGTACTTC. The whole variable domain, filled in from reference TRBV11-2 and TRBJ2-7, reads EAGVAQSPRYKIIEKRQSVAFWCNPISGHATLYWYQQILGQGPKLLIQFQNNGVVDDSQLPKDRFSAERLKGVDSTLKIQPAKLEDSAVYLCASSLDRFGQGYEQYFGPGTRLTVT.

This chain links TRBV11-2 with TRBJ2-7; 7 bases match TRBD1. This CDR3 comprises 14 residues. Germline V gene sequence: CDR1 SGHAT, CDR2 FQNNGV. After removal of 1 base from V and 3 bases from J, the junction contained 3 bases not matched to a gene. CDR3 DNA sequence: TGTGCCAGCAGCTTAGCACAGGGGAACTACGAGCAGTACTTC. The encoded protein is CASSLAQGNYEQYF.

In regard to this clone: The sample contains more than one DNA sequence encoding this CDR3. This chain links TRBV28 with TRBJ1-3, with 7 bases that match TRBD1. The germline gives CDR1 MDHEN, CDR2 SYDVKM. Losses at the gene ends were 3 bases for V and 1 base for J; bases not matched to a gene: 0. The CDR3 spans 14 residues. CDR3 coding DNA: TGTGCCAGCAGTTTGACAGGGTCTGGAAACACCATATATTTT. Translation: CASSLTGSGNTIYF.

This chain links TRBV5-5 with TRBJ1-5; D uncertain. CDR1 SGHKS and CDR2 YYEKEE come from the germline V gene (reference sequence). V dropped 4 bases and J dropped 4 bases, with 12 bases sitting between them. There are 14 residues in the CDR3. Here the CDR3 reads CASSRDTSNQPQHF. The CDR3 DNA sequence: TGTGCCAGCAGCCGCGACACCTCAAATCAGCCCCAGCATTTT.

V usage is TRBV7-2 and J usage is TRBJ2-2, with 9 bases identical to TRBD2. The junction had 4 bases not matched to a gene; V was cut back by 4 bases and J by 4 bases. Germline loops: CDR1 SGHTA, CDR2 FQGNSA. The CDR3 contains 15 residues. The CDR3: CASSSTTSGTGELFF. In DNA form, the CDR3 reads TGTGCCAGCAGCTCGACGACTAGCGGCACCGGGGAGCTGTTTTTT.

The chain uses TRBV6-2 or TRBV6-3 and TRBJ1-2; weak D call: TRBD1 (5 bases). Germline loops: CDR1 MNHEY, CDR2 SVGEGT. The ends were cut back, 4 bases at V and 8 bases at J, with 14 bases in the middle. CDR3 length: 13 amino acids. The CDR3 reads CASSFHGGGGYTF. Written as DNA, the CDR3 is TGTGCCAGCAGTTTCCACGGGGGTGGAGGCTACACCTTC.

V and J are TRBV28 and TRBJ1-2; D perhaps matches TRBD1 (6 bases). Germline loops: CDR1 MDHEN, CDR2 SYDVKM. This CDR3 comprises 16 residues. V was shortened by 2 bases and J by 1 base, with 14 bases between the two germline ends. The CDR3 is CASSLGGGGFNYGYTF. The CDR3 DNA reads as TGTGCCAGCAGTTTAGGGGGGGGCGGATTTAACTATGGCTACACCTTC.

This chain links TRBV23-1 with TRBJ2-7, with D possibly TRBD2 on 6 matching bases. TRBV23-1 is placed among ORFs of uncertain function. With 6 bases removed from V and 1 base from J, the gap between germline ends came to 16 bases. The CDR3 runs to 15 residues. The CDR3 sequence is CASSHCTGASYEQYF. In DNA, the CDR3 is TGCGCCAGCAGCCACTGTACGGGAGCGTCCTACGAGCAGTACTTC.

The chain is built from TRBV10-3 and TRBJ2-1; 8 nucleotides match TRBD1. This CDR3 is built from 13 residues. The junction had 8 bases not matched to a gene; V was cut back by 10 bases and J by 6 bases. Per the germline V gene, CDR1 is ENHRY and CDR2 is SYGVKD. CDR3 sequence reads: CANSGGSGNEQFF. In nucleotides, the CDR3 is TGTGCCAACTCAGGGGGCTCCGGCAATGAGCAGTTCTTC.

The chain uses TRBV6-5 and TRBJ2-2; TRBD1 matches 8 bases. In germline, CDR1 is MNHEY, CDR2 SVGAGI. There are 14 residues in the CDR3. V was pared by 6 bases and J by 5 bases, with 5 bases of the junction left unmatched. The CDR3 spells CASRDRVDTGELFF. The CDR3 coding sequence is TGTGCCAGCAGGGACAGGGTAGATACCGGGGAGCTGTTTTTT.

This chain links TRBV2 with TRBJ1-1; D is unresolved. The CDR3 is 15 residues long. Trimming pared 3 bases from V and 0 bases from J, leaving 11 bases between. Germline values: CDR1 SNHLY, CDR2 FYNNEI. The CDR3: CASSDRLNMNTEAFF. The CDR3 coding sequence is TGTGCCAGCAGTGACCGTTTAAACATGAACACTGAAGCTTTCTTT.